This TCR beta chain emerged from a study of tumor-infiltrating lymphocytes in primary liver carcinoma. For the study at large: Those sampled were patients whose primary liver carcinoma was treated by surgical resection. Read depth, roughly 3.5 to 8 million productive TCRbeta reads, did not differ significantly between tissues.

A primer matching the constant region was used to make TCR beta cDNA from 500 to 600 ng of total RNA. TCR beta libraries came from three nested multiplex PCR rounds using slightly modified ARM-PCR. TRBV1-TRBV30 forward primers paired with a C-beta reverse primer were used in the first two PCR rounds, which ran approximately 10 cycles each. From the multiplex PCR reads, TCRdb called clonotypes with MiXCR, one entry per CDR3 protein. The repertoire holds about 310,000 distinct CDR3 sequences, with around 50% as singletons. Germline CDR1 MDHEN, CDR2 SYDVKM. Trimming cost V 4 bases and J 4 bases; bases outside gene matches: 6. The CDR3 spans 14 residues. Germline DNA was also extracted, while the blood RNA originated from unsorted whole blood. This clonotype has a handful of counts. Its matching antigen is unknown. Whole-study findings and limits: Bulk, unsorted sampling meant CD4+ and CD8+ repertoires went uncompared. A significantly higher top-250-clone fraction was found in tumors than in blood (p = 0.039).

This chain uses TRBV28 with TRBJ1-2, with 7 bases aligning to TRBD1. Specimen: peripheral blood. The source is a woman aged 25 to 45 with primary liver carcinoma and hepatitis B virus infection. Written as DNA, the CDR3 is TGTGCCAGCAGTTCGCTAAACAGGGGCTATGGCTACACCTTC. Its translation: CASSSLNRGYGYTF.